This TCR beta chain derives from a study of T cell responses to AZD1222 COVID-19 vaccine. Overall study findings and caveats: Targets within unmutated variant regions were reportedly found for nearly half of spike-specific TCRs.

Sequencing used immunoSEQ multiplex PCR; TCRdb keeps in-frame clones, though not all of them. The sample yields around 110,000 clones, 70% to 90% seen once. Concerning this clone itself: The antigen is not known.

CDR1 and CDR2 (germline): MDHEN, SYDVKM. The trim removed 6 bases at V and 5 bases at J, leaving 10 bases unmatched. The CDR3 is 14 amino acids. The sequence was obtained from an adult who received the AZD1222 COVID-19 vaccine. The source was peripheral blood, collected 28 days after the second AZD1222 dose. The J gene is TRBJ2-7, the V gene TRBV28; 7 nucleotides match TRBD1. The chain's CDR3 is CASRPFDRVHEQYF. DNA for the CDR3: TGTGCCAGCAGACCCTTCGACAGGGTCCACGAGCAGTACTTC.